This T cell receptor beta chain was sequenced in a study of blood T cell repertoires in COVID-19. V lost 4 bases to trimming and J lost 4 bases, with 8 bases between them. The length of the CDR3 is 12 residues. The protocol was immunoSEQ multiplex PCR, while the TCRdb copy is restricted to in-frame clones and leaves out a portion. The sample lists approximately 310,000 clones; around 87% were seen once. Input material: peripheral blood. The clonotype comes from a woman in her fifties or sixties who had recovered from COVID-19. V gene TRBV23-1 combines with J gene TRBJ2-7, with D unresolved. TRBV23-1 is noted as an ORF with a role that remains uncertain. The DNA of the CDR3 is TGCGCCAGCAGTCTGGAGAGATACGAGCAGTACTTC. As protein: CASSLERYEQYF.